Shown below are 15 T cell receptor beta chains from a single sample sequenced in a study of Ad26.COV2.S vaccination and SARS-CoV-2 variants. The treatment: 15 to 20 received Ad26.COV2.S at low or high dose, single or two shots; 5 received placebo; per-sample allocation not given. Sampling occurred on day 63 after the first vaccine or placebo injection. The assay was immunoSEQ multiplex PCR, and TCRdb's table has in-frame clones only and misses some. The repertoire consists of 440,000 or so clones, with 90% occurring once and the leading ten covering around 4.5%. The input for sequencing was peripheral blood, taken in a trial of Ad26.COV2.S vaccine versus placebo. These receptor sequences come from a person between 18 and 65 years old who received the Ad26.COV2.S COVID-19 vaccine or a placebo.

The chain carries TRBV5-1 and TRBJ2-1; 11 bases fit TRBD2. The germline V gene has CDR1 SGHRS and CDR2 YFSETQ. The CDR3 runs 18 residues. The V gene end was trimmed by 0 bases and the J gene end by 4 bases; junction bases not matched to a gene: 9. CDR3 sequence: CASSLGRGLAGGYNEQFF. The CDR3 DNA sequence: TGCGCCAGCAGCTTGGGCCGGGGGCTAGCGGGGGGTTACAATGAGCAGTTCTTC.

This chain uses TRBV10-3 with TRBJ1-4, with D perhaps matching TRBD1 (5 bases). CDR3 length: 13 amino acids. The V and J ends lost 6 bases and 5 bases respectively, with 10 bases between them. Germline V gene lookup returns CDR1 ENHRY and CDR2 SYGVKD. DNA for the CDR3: TGTGCCATCAGACGGGGACGAAATGAAAAACTGTTTTTT. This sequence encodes CAIRRGRNEKLFF.

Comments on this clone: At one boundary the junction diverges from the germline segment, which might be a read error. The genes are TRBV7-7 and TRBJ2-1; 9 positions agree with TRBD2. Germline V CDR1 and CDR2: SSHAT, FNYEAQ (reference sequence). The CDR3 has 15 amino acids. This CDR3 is CASSLGLARSNEQFF. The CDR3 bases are TGTGCTAGCAGCTTAGGACTAGCGAGATCCAATGAGCAGTTCTTC.

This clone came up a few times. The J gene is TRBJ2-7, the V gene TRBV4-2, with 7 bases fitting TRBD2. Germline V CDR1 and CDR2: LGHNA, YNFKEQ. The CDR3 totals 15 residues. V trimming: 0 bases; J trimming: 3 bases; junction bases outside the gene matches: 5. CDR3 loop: CASSQDMERDYEQYF. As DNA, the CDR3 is TGTGCCAGCAGCCAAGATATGGAGCGGGACTACGAGCAGTACTTC.

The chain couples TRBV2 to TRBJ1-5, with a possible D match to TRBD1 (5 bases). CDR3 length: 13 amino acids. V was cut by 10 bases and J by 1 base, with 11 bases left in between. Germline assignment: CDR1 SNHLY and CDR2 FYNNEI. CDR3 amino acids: CATKRDSNQPQHF. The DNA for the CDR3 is TGTGCCACGAAAAGGGACAGCAATCAGCCCCAGCATTTT.

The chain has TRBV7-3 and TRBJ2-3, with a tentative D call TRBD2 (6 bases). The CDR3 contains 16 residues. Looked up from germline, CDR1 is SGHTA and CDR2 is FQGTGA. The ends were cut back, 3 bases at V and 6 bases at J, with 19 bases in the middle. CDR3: CASSFESGTSKDTQYF. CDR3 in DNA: TGTGCCAGCAGCTTCGAGAGTGGGACTTCCAAGGATACGCAGTATTTT. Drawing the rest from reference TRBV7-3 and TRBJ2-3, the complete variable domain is GAGVSQTPSNKVTEKGKYVELRCDPISGHTALYWYRQSLGQGPEFLIYFQGTGAADDSGLPNDRFFAVRPEGSVSTLKIQRTERGDSAVYLCASSFESGTSKDTQYFGPGTRLTVL.

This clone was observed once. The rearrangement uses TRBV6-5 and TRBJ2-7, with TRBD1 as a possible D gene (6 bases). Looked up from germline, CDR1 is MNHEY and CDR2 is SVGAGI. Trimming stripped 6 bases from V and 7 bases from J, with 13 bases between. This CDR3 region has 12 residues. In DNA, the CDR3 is TGTGCCAGCAGCCGAAACAGGGAGGAGCAGTACTTC. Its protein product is CASSRNREEQYF.

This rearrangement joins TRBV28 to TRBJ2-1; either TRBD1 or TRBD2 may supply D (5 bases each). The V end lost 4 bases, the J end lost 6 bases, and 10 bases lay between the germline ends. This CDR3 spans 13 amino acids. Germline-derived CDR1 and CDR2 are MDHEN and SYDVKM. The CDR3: CASSYDSGNEQFF. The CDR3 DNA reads TGTGCCAGCAGTTATGACAGCGGCAATGAGCAGTTCTTC.

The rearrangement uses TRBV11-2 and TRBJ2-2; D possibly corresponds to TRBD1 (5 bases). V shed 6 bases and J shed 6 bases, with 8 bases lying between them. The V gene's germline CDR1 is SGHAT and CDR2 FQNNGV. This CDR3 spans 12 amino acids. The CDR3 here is CASRAGPGELFF. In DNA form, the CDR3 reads TGTGCCAGCAGGGCAGGGCCCGGGGAGCTGTTTTTT.

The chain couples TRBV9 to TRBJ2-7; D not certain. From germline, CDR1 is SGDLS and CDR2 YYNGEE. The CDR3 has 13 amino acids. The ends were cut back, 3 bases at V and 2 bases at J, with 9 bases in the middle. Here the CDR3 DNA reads TGTGCCAGCAGCGAGGGAACAGCCTACGAGCAGTACTTC. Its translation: CASSEGTAYEQYF.

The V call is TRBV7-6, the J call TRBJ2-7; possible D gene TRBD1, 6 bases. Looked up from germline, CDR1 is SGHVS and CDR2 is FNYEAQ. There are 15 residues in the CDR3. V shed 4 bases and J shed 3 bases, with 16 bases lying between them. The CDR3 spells CASSSLTGHNYEQYF. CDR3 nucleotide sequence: TGTGCCAGCAGCTCACTCACAGGGCACAACTACGAGCAGTACTTC.

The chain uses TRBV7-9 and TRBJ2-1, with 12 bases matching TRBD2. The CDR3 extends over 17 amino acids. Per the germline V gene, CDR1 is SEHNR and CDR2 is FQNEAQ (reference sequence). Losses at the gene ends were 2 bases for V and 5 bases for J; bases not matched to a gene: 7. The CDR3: CASSLNRASGRDNEQFF. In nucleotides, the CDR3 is TGTGCCAGCAGCTTAAATAGGGCTAGCGGGAGGGACAATGAGCAGTTCTTC.

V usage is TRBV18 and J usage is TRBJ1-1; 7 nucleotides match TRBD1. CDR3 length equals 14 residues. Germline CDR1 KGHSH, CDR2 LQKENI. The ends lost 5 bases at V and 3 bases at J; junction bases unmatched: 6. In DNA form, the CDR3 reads TGTGCCAGCTCAGTCCTCAGGGGGGACACTGAAGCTTTCTTT. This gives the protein CASSVLRGDTEAFF.

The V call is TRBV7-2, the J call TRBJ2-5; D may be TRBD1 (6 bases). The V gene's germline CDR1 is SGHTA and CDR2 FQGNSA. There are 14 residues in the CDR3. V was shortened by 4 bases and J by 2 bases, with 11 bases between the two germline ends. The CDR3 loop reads CASSSQQGQETQYF. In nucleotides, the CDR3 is TGTGCCAGCAGCTCACAACAGGGACAAGAGACCCAGTACTTC.

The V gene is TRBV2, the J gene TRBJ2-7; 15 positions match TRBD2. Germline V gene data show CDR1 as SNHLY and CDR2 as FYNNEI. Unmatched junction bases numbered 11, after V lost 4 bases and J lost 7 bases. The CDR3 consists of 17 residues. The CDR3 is CASSAQGTSGRLEEQYF. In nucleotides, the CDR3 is TGTGCCAGCAGTGCACAAGGGACTAGCGGGAGGTTGGAGGAGCAGTACTTC.